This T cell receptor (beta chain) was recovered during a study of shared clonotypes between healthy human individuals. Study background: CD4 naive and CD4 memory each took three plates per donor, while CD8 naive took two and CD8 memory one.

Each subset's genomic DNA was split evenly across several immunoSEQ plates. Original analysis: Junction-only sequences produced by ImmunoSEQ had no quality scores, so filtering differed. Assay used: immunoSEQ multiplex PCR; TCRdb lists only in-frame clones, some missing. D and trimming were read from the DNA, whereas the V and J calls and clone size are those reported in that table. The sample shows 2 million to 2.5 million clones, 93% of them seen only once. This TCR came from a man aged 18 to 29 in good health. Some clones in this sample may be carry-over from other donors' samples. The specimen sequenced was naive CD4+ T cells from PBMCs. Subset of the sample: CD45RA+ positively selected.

As DNA, the CDR3 is TGTGCCAGCCAGAGCGGGAGGAGTTACGAGCAGTACTTC. Translation: CASQSGRSYEQYF. The V call is TRBV5-4, the J call TRBJ2-7, with 9 bases identical to TRBD2. Germline lookup yields CDR1 SGHNT and CDR2 YYREEE (reference sequence). CDR3 length: 13 amino acids. The junction had 6 bases not matched to a gene; V was cut back by 7 bases and J by 4 bases. Variable domain in full (rest from reference TRBV5-4 and TRBJ2-7): ETGVTQSPTHLIKTRGQQVTLRCSSQSGHNTVSWYQQALGQGPQFIFQYYREEENGRGNFPPRFSGLQFPNYSSELNVNALELDDSALYLCASQSGRSYEQYFGPGTRLTVT.